This T cell receptor (beta chain) was found in a study of HIV-infected patients and healthy controls. Reverse transcription used about 510 ng RNA and constant-region primers for alpha and beta. Each of the alpha and beta chains got its own library through chain-specific third strand synthesis with indices. In TCRdb, the 5' RACE reads were re-called with MiXCR into one record per CDR3 protein. The sample records under 20,000 distinct CDR3 sequences, 9.5% to 13% being singletons. No cell fractionation was done, so the repertoire covers all unsorted peripheral blood T cells. Overall study results and limits: The seeming recovery of the Gini index after therapy in HIV-infected patients vanished in size-matched data. Mean usage of eight alpha and eight beta V genes differed significantly in HIV-infected patients versus controls. CDR3 sharing between individuals was lower in HIV-infected patients than in healthy controls. Compared with controls, mean Gini indices were significantly raised in HIV-infected repertoires, possibly indicating oligoclonality.

This clonotype counts as medium-sized. The target antigen is unknown. The specimen was blood. The clonotype comes from an adult in good health.

The CDR3 DNA sequence: TGTGCCAGCAGTGAAGTTTCAGGGCACACTGGGGCCAACGTCCTGACTTTC. Translating gives CASSEVSGHTGANVLTF. This chain uses TRBV6-1 with TRBJ2-6; D is perhaps TRBD1 (5 bases). V gave up 1 base and J gave up 2 bases, with 12 bases separating them. Germline V CDR1 and CDR2: MNHNS, SASEGT. The CDR3 is 17 amino acids.